Each of the 13 T cell receptor beta chains below was sequenced from the same sample in a study of T cells after yellow fever vaccination. TCRdb reprocessed the 5' RACE reads via MiXCR and lists one record per CDR3 protein. This sample has some 15,000 distinct CDR3 sequences, with approximately 7% found just once. Material: PBMCs, either bulk or a sorted T-cell subset (CD4+, CD8+, memory, or dextramer-sorted; not recorded which), obtained on the day of the yellow fever booster vaccination. These receptors came from a man in his late teens or twenties who received the YFV17D yellow fever vaccine.

The V gene is TRBV28, the J gene TRBJ1-4, with D possibly matching TRBD1 (5 bases). Trimming took off 6 bases at V and 5 bases at J, with 10 bases between the two ends. Germline V gene sequence: CDR1 MDHEN, CDR2 SYDVKM. There are 13 residues in the CDR3. Here the CDR3 DNA reads TGTGCCAGCAGCGATCGACAGAATGAAAAACTGTTTTTT. This translates into CASSDRQNEKLFF.

This clonotype was found many times. V is TRBV11-2 and J is TRBJ2-1; TRBD1 agrees at 9 bases. From germline, CDR1 is SGHAT and CDR2 FQNNGV. Trimming at V came to 0 bases and at J to 2 bases, leaving 2 bases not matched to a gene. CDR3 length: 16 residues. The DNA for the CDR3 is TGTGCCAGCAGCTTAGACTGGACAGGGGCCTACAATGAGCAGTTCTTC. It encodes CASSLDWTGAYNEQFF.

This clonotype occurred many times. J is TRBJ2-3 and V is TRBV4-2; 9 positions agree with TRBD2. Germline trimming cut 1 base from V and 2 bases from J; bases unmatched to any gene: 10. The CDR3 has 18 amino acids. Looked up from germline, CDR1 is LGHNA and CDR2 is YNFKEQ. This CDR3 is CASSQVIASGADTDTQYF. The CDR3 nucleotides read TGTGCCAGCAGCCAAGTTATCGCTAGCGGGGCGGACACAGATACGCAGTATTTT.

The chain recombines TRBV4-1 with TRBJ2-7; D remains unclear. Germline CDR1 and CDR2: MGHRA and YSYEKL. The CDR3 runs to 14 residues. Trimming left V 0 bases short and J 4 bases short, with 10 bases between. CDR3 in amino acids: CASSQESQIYEQYF. The CDR3, as DNA: TGCGCCAGCAGCCAAGAATCCCAAATTTACGAGCAGTACTTC.

This clonotype was recorded at least ten times. The rearrangement uses TRBV27 and TRBJ1-1; D gene unclear. CDR3 length: 12 residues. Trimming removed 5 bases at V and 11 bases at J, with 15 bases between. The V gene's germline CDR1 is MNHEY and CDR2 SMNVEV (reference sequence). DNA for the CDR3: TGTGCCAGCAGTACAAAACCGGGAAGGGCTTTCTTT. This encodes CASSTKPGRAFF.

This clonotype has a count of ten or more. The J gene is TRBJ1-6, the V gene TRBV9, with D possibly being TRBD1 (6 bases). This CDR3 spans 15 amino acids. V was pared by 4 bases and J by 8 bases, with 16 bases between. From germline, CDR1 is SGDLS and CDR2 YYNGEE. CDR3 DNA sequence: TGTGCCAGCAGCTTTTCCAGGGGTCTCGATTCACCCCTCCACTTT. This sequence encodes CASSFSRGLDSPLHF.

This clonotype showed up many times. The rearrangement links TRBV30 to TRBJ1-4; unclear D gene. Germline loops: CDR1 GTSNPN, CDR2 SVGIG (reference sequence). Trimming pared 0 bases from V and 4 bases from J, leaving 6 bases between. The length of the CDR3 is 13 residues. CDR3 protein: CAWSVQSNEKLFF. The CDR3 nucleotides are TGTGCCTGGAGTGTCCAGAGTAATGAAAAACTGTTTTTT.

At least ten counts were recorded for this clonotype. The chain carries TRBV6-1 and TRBJ2-7, with D uncertain. V was pared by 7 bases and J by 1 base, with 11 bases between. Germline CDR1 MNHNS, CDR2 SASEGT. The CDR3 is 13 residues long. This CDR3 reads CASNRDMSYEQYF. In DNA, the CDR3 is TGTGCCAGCAACCGAGACATGTCCTACGAGCAGTACTTC.

This clonotype has ten or more counts. The rearrangement joins TRBV19 to TRBJ2-6; 7 positions match TRBD2. The CDR3 is made up of 21 amino acids. Germline V lookup: CDR1 LNHDA, CDR2 SQIVND (reference sequence). Trimming cost V 3 bases and J 0 bases; bases outside gene matches: 17. CDR3 region: CASSIRRQGGTRGSGANVLTF. CDR3 DNA sequence: TGTGCCAGTAGTATCCGGCGGCAGGGAGGGACTCGGGGCTCTGGGGCCAACGTCCTGACTTTC.

This clonotype came up many times. This chain connects TRBV27 to TRBJ2-2, with D tentatively TRBD1 (6 bases). V gave up 5 bases and J gave up 6 bases, with 16 bases separating them. There are 15 residues in the CDR3. Germline CDR1 and CDR2: MNHEY and SMNVEV (reference sequence). Here the CDR3 reads CASSLQGRVAGELFF. The DNA for the CDR3 is TGTGCCAGCAGTCTACAGGGAAGAGTGGCCGGGGAGCTGTTTTTT.

This chain uses TRBV5-4 with TRBJ1-3, with a tentative D call TRBD1 (5 bases). Germline-derived CDR1 and CDR2 are SGHNT and YYREEE (reference sequence). The V and J ends lost 0 bases and 2 bases respectively, with 9 bases between them. The CDR3 has 15 residues. CDR3 sequence: CASSLESGPGNTIYF. As DNA, the CDR3 is TGTGCCAGCAGCTTGGAGTCAGGGCCTGGAAACACCATATATTTT.

In its sample, this clonotype was seen many times. This sequence joins TRBV12-5 and TRBJ2-1; D remains unclear. The V end lost 6 bases, the J end lost 0 bases, and 6 bases lay between the germline ends. This CDR3 is 13 amino acids long. The germline V gene has CDR1 LGHNT and CDR2 FRNRAP. The CDR3 is CASGLTSYNEQFF. DNA of the CDR3: TGTGCTAGTGGCCTGACCTCCTACAATGAGCAGTTCTTC.

This clonotype was seen many times. V gene TRBV30 combines with J gene TRBJ1-5; no clear D gene. The V end was cut by 0 bases, the J end by 5 bases, with 11 bases between. The CDR3 is 14 residues long. Looked up from germline, CDR1 is GTSNPN and CDR2 is SVGIG (reference sequence). The CDR3 spells CAWSVEAVYQPQHF. The CDR3 region has the DNA TGTGCCTGGAGTGTGGAGGCCGTCTATCAGCCCCAGCATTTT.